The clone carrying this T cell receptor beta chain came up a few times. Its cognate antigen is unknown. These data originate in a study of T cell repertoires in cytomegalovirus infection. One entry per CDR3 protein results from TCRdb running MiXCR on the reads. The table lists about 400,000 distinct CDR3 sequences, roughly 34% of them singletons. This receptor was obtained from a human donor in good health (CMV status not recorded). Some clones in this sample may be carry-over from other donors' samples. The sample in question was cultured PBMCs, obtained from culture after CMV antigen stimulation.

The CDR3, as DNA: TGTGCCAGCACCATTGAGGGGGGGGTAAACAATGAGCAGTTCTTC. It is translated as CASTIEGGVNNEQFF. This chain joins TRBV12-3 or TRBV12-4 and TRBJ2-1; TRBD2 might be the D (7 bases). The CDR3 has 15 amino acids. V gave up 7 bases and J gave up 5 bases, with 18 bases separating them.